This entry describes one T cell receptor beta chain. The data were obtained in a study of blood T cell repertoires in COVID-19. Study background: The study drew acute and convalescent COVID-19 samples from the United States, Italy and Spain.

Sequenced by immunoSEQ multiplex PCR; TCRdb stores in-frame clones only, minus some. The table records 200,000 to 300,000 clones, 86% of them present only once. V gave up 2 bases and J gave up 2 bases; unmatched junction bases: 21. CDR3 length: 21 residues. CDR1 and CDR2 (germline): SGHRS, YFSETQ. The material sequenced was peripheral blood. This receptor was taken from a man in his forties or fifties who had recovered from COVID-19. V gene TRBV5-1 combines with J gene TRBJ2-7, with 11 bases lining up with TRBD2. The CDR3 loop reads CASSFSFLLAGGHRIPYEQYF. CDR3 DNA: TGCGCCAGCAGCTTCTCTTTTCTGCTAGCGGGAGGACACCGAATACCCTACGAGCAGTACTTC.